This TCR beta chain was obtained from a study of regulatory T cells in long-lasting Graves disease. Study-level information: Over 5 years of antithyroid drugs with positive TSH receptor antibodies was taken to mean persistent Graves' disease.

The CDR3 runs to 16 residues. Trimming shortened V by 5 bases and J by 2 bases, and 19 bases separated the two germline ends. Per the germline V gene, CDR1 is SEHNR and CDR2 is FQNEAQ (reference sequence). CDR3 regions were amplified by Arm-PCR using iRepertoire HTBI primers to build TCR beta libraries. TCRdb redid the calling of the multiplex PCR reads with MiXCR, one entry per CDR3 protein. Counted here are some 340,000 distinct CDR3 sequences, roughly 23% occurring once; the ten biggest clones make up about 29%. Time point specified: persistent/refractory GD, antithyroid drugs over 5 years with positive TRAb. Extracted RNA from PBMCs served as the source of the TCR library. The EDTA tubes were filled with about 10 milliliters of drawn peripheral blood. Points on this clonotype: The target antigen is unknown.

Overall study results and limits: Among the persistent patients, roughly 2,500 public clonotypes were shared, more than the approximately 1,000 shared among new patients. Patients with persistent disease showed a bias toward TRBV28, TRBJ1-2 and TRBJ2-5.

This chain uses TRBV7-9 with TRBJ2-7; a weak D match, TRBD1 (6 bases). Source: peripheral blood mononuclear cells (PBMCs), taken when the disease was refractory, from a patient treated with antithyroid drugs. This sequence was found in a woman between 40 and 50 years old with Graves disease. CDR3 amino acids: CASSRFAGTSTYEQYF. The CDR3 DNA follows: TGTGCCAGCAGCCGATTCGCCGGGACATCGACCTACGAGCAGTACTTC.